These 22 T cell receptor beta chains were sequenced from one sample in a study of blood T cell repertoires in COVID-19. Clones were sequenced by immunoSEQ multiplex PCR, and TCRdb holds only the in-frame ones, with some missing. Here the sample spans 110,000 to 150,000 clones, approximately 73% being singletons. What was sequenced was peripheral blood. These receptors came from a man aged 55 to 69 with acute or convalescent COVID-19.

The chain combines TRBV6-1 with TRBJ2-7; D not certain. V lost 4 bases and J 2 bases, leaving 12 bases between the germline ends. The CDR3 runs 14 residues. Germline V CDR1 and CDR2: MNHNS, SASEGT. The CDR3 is CASSAATHPYEQYF. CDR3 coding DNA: TGTGCCAGCAGTGCAGCGACTCATCCCTACGAGCAGTACTTC.

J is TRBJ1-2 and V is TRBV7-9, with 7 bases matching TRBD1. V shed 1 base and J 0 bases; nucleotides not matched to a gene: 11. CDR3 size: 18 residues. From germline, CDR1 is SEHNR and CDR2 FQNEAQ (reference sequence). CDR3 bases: TGTGCCAGCAGCTTAGATTCCAGGGGGTCCTCTTCTAACTATGGCTACACCTTC. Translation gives CASSLDSRGSSSNYGYTF.

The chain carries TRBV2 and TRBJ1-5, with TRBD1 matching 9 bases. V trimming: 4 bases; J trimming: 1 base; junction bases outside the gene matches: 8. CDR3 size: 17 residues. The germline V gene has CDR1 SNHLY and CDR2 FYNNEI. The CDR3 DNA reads TGTGCCAGCAGTGTTGGACAGGGGTACTCAAGCAATCAGCCCCAGCATTTT. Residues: CASSVGQGYSSNQPQHF.

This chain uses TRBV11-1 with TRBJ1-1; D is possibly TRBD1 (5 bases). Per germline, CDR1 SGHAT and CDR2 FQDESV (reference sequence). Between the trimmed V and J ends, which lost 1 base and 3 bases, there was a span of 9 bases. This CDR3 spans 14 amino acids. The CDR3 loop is CASSLGGLHTEAFF. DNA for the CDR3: TGTGCCAGCAGCTTAGGGGGACTGCACACTGAAGCTTTCTTT.

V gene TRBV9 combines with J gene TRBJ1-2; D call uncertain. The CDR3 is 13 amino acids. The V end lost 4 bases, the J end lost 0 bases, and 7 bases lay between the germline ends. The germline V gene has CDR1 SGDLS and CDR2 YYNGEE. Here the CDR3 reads CASSPDTNYGYTF. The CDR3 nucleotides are TGTGCCAGCAGCCCCGACACTAACTATGGCTACACCTTC.

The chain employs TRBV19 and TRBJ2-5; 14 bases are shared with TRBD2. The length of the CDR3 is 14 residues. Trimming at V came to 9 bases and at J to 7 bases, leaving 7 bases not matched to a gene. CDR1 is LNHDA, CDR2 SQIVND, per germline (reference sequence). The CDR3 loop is CASLGTSGSGTQYF. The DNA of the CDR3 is TGTGCCAGCCTCGGGACTAGCGGGAGTGGGACCCAGTACTTC.

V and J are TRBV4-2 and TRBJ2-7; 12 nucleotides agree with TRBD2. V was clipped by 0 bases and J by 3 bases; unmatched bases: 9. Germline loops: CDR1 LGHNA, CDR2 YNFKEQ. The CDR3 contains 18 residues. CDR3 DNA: TGTGCCAGCAGCCAAGAACTAGCGGGAGGAATCATCTACTACGAGCAGTACTTC. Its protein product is CASSQELAGGIIYYEQYF.

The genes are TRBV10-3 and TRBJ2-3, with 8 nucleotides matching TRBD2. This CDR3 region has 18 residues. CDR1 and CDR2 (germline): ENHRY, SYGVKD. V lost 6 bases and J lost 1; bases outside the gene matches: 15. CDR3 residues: CAIRDSGTAVGRTDTQYF. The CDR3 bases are TGTGCCATCAGGGATAGCGGGACCGCCGTCGGTCGCACAGATACGCAGTATTTT.

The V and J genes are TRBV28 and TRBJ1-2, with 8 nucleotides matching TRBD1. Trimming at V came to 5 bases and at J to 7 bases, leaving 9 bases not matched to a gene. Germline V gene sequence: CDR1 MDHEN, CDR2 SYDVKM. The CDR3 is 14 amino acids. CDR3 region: CASSLRGRLGGYTF. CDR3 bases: TGTGCCAGCAGTCTCAGGGGGCGCTTGGGTGGCTACACCTTC.

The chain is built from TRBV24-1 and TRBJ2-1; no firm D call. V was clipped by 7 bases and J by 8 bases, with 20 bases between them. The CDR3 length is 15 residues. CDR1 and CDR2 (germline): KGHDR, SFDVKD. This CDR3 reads CATSSGSLSSHEQFF. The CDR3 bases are TGTGCCACCAGCTCCGGGTCTCTGTCTTCCCATGAGCAGTTCTTC.

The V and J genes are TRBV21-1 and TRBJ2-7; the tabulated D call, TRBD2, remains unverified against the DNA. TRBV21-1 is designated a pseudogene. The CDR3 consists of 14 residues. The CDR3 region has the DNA TGTGCCAGCAGCACGAGCAATACTTCCTACGAGCAGTACTTC. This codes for CASSTSNTSYEQYF.

The CDR3 region is CASSPGTSGRVNEQFF. For the CDR3, the DNA is TGTGCCAGCAGCCCTGGAACTAGCGGGAGAGTTAATGAGCAGTTCTTC. The chain is built from TRBV7-2 and TRBJ2-1; 11 nucleotides line up with TRBD2. Trimming took 5 bases from V and 7 from J; bases not matched to a gene: 10. In germline, CDR1 is SGHTA, CDR2 FQGNSA. This CDR3 is built from 16 residues.

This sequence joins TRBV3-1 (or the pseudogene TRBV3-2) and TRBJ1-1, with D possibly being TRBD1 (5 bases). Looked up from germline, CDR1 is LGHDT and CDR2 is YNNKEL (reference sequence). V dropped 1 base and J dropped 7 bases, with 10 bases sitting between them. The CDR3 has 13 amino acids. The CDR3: CASSQASQGEAFF. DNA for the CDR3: TGTGCCAGCAGCCAAGCGAGTCAGGGTGAAGCTTTCTTT.

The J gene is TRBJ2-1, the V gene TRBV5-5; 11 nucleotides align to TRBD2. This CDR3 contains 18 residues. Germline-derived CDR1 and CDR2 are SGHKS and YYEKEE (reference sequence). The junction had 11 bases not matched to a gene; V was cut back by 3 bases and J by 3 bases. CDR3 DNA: TGTGCCAGCAGCTGGGGGACTAGCGGACCTGGTGGCTACAATGAGCAGTTCTTC. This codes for CASSWGTSGPGGYNEQFF.

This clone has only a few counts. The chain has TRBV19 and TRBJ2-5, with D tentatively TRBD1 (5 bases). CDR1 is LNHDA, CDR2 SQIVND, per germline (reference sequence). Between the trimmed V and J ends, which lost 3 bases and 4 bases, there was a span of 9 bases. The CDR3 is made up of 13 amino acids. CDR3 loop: CASSIGASETQYF. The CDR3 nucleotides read TGTGCCAGTAGTATTGGGGCATCAGAGACCCAGTACTTC. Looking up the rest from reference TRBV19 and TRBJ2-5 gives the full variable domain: DGGITQSPKYLFRKEGQNVTLSCEQNLNHDAMYWYRQDPGQGLRLIYYSQIVNDFQKGDIAEGYSVSREKKESFPLTVTSAQKNPTAFYLCASSIGASETQYFGPGTRLLVL.

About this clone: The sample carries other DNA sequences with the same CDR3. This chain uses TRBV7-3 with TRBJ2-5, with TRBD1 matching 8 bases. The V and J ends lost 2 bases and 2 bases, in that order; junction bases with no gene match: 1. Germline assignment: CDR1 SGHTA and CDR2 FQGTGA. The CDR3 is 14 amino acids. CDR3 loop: CASSLGTGQETQYF. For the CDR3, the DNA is TGTGCCAGCAGCTTAGGGACAGGTCAAGAGACCCAGTACTTC.

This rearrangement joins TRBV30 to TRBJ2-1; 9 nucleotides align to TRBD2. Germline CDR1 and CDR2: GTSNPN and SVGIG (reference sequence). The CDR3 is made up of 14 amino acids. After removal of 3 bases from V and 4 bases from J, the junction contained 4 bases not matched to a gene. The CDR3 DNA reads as TGTGCCTGGAGGTTTAGCGGGAGTTACAATGAGCAGTTCTTC. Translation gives CAWRFSGSYNEQFF. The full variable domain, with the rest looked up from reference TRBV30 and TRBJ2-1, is SQTIHQWPATLVQPVGSPLSLECTVEGTSNPNLYWYRQAAGRGLQLLFYSVGIGQISSEVPQNLSASRPQDRQFILSSKKLLLSDSGFYLCAWRFSGSYNEQFFGPGTRLTVL.

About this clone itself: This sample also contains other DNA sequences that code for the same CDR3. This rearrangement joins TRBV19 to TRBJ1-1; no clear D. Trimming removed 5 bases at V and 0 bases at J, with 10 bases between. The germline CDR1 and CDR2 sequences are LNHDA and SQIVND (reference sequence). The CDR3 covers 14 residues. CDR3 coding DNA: TGTGCCAGTAGTCCCGGACTGATGAACACTGAAGCTTTCTTT. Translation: CASSPGLMNTEAFF.

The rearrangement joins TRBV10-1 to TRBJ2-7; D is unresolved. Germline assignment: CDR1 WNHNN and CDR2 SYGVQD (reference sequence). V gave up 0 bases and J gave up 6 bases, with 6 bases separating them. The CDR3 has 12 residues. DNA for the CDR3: TGCGCCAGCAGTGAGTCACAAAGCGAGCAGTACTTC. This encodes CASSESQSEQYF.

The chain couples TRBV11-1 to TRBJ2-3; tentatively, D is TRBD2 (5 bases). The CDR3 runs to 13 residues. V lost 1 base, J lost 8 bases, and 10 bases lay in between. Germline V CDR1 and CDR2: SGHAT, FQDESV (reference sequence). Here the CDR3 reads CASSLVREGTQYF. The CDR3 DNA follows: TGTGCCAGCAGCTTAGTACGGGAAGGTACGCAGTATTTT.

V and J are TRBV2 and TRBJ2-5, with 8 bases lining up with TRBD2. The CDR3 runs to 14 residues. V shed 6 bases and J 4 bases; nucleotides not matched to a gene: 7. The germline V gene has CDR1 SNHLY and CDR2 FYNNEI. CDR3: CASRPPGGRETQYF. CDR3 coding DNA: TGTGCCAGCAGGCCCCCGGGGGGGAGAGAGACCCAGTACTTC.

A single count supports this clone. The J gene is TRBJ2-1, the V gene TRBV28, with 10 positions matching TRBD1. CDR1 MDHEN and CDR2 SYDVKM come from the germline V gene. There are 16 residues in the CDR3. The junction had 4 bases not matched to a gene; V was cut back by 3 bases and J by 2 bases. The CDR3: CASSFTGQGAYNEQFF. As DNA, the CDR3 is TGTGCCAGCAGTTTCACAGGACAGGGGGCCTACAATGAGCAGTTCTTC.